This entry describes one TCR beta chain. Which antigen it targets is not known. The input lacks base qualities; no much larger clone sits a single base away. Samples from volunteer blood donors who had recovered from COVID-19 were contributed by a second Seattle source. Each collaborating institution followed its own protocols to collect whole blood in K2EDTA tubes. For TCRbeta analysis, collaborators shipped samples in one of three forms: frozen whole blood, isolated PBMCs, or DNA extracted from either of those sample types. TCRbeta CDR3 regions were amplified from genomic DNA by means of the immunoSEQ Assay, a bias-controlled multiplex PCR. Processing in the source paper ran as follows. Within the assay, amplification of reference gene primers was used to estimate how many nucleated cells each sample contained. Sequence reads were collapsed and filtered to measure the absolute abundance of every unique TCRbeta CDR3 rearrangement. For each sample, productive Simpson clonality was calculated as the square root of Simpson's diversity index across productive rearrangements. The immuneACCESS repertoire file appears here via TCRdb, limited to in-frame rearrangements. These files lack a portion of the clones; in checked studies, under half of the deficit traces to unresolved V genes, and the cause of the others is not known. The V and J calls and clone size come from that table; D and trimming were worked out from the DNA. The sample table contains over 250,000 clones; only one count was recorded for about nine tenths of them. Approximately 4% of the sample rests with the top ten.

This sample is drawn from a study of blood T cell repertoires in COVID-19 (dated by TCRdb to 2019 to 2021). For the study in its entirety: The collaborator samples originated in the United States, Italy and Spain and spanned the acute and convalescent phases of COVID-19. The material from the prospective study consisted of cDNA or gDNA derived from T cells, B-cell-depleted T cells, or PBMCs. Deeply sampled blood TCRbeta repertoires from subjects exposed to, actively infected with, or recovered from COVID-19 were included in the dataset. A freely available public database, intended as a resource for researchers studying the immune response to SARS-CoV-2, is where the repertoires were released. Samples came from the ongoing ImmuneRACE study (first 160 participants) plus 1,254 subjects from 6 global collaborators. Nearly every sample came with metadata listing a de-identified subject ID, COVID-19 status, age in years and sex. Where available, HLA class I and class II types were taken from metadata supplied by the sample provider and were not determined by assay-based typing. The investigation overall reported the following: The quantity of clinical and demographic metadata differed by source and by participant and was supplied without curation.

Trimming takes 3 bases from V and 5 bases from J, and the germline ends sit 15 bases apart. Looking up the germline V gene yields CDR1 SGHDT and CDR2 YYEEEE. CDR3 length: 15 amino acids, cysteine to phenylalanine. Only the CDR3 portion is preserved as DNA: 45 bases, with reading frame beginning at the first base. The source is a man aged 60 to 75 who had recovered from COVID-19. The V and J genes are TRBV5-6 and TRBJ1-5; the D gene is possibly TRBD1, with 6 bases matching. The material sequenced was peripheral blood. CDR3 reads: CASSSLGGRDQPQHF. The sequenced DNA: TGTGCCAGCAGCTCCCTCGGGGGGCGGGATCAGCCCCAGCATTTT.